What follows are 3 T cell receptor beta chains derived from one specimen sequenced in a study of T cell clonotyping in hematopoietic cell transplantation. Clones were read by immunoSEQ multiplex PCR, and TCRdb kept only the in-frame ones, dropping some. The sample yields about 45,000 clones, around 94% seen once. Sample: peripheral blood mononuclear cells. The receptor source for this set is a woman aged 45-59 years in good health. Some clones in this sample may be carry-over from other donors' samples.

This chain connects TRBV27 to TRBJ1-5; D is undetermined. The CDR3 is 14 residues long. V was clipped by 5 bases and J by 5 bases, with 13 bases between them. The V gene's germline CDR1 is MNHEY and CDR2 SMNVEV (reference sequence). CDR3 nucleotide sequence: TGTGCCAGCAGTGCAGTCGGTGGCGATCAGCCCCAGCATTTT. This gives the protein CASSAVGGDQPQHF.

This chain joins TRBV7-9 and TRBJ1-1; D is uncertain. This CDR3 has 14 residues. CDR1 and CDR2 (germline): SEHNR, FQNEAQ (reference sequence). Trimming cost V 5 bases and J 6 bases, with 16 bases left between them. CDR3 residues: CASSHPALGAEAFF. CDR3 sequence (DNA): TGTGCCAGCAGCCACCCGGCCCTGGGCGCTGAAGCTTTCTTT. Variable domain in full (rest from reference TRBV7-9 and TRBJ1-1): DTGVSQNPRHKITKRGQNVTFRCDPISEHNRLYWYRQTLGQGPEFLTYFQNEAQLEKSRLLSDRFSAERPKGSFSTLEIQRTEQGDSAMYLCASSHPALGAEAFFGQGTRLTVV.

V and J are TRBV25-1 and TRBJ2-3, with D tentatively TRBD1 (5 bases). The CDR3 contains 15 residues. Trimming shortened V by 4 bases and J by 5 bases, and 16 bases separated the two germline ends. Germline lookup yields CDR1 MGHDK and CDR2 SYGVNS. CDR3 in amino acids: CASSGHGARGDTQYF. The CDR3 DNA reads TGTGCCAGCAGTGGACATGGGGCAAGGGGAGATACGCAGTATTTT.